The rows below give T cell receptor beta chains drawn from one sample of a study of beta chain features in type 1 diabetes. Assay used: immunoSEQ multiplex PCR; TCRdb lists only in-frame clones, some missing. The sample yields about 340,000 clones, approximately 9.7% seen once. Sample: central memory CD4+ T cells from blood. The receptors were sampled from a man aged 25 to 40 with type 1 diabetes. The CDR3 runs from the conserved cysteine through the conserved F or W. Each record gives: V gene, clone size, CDR3 length, J gene, D gene, CDR3 protein, CDR3 DNA. D genes are given only for firm matches. The size entry is marked missing in some rows and otherwise reads once, few, many or a size class.

>TRBV5-4|-|15|TRBJ2-3|TRBD2
CASSGGDRSTDTQYF
TGTGCCAGCAGCGGGGGGGACCGTAGCACAGATACGCAGTATTTT
>TRBV6-1|-|14|TRBJ2-6|-
CASSVVSGANVLTF
TGTGCCAGCAGTGTCGTCTCTGGGGCCAACGTCCTGACTTTC
>TRBV5-6|-|15|TRBJ2-4|-
CASSRTELAKNIQYF
TGTGCCAGCAGCCGGACAGAGCTAGCCAAAAACATTCAGTACTTC
>TRBV15|-|12|TRBJ2-2|-
CATSRVSGELFF
TGTGCCACCAGCAGAGTTTCCGGGGAGCTGTTTTTT
>TRBV5-1|-|15|TRBJ2-5|-
CASSLLQDLQETQYF
TGCGCCAGCAGCTTGCTACAGGACCTCCAAGAGACCCAGTACTTC
>TRBV27|-|14|TRBJ2-7|-
CASSLRRGSHEQYF
TGTGCCAGCAGTTTGAGAAGGGGTTCCCACGAGCAGTACTTC
>TRBV15|few|14|TRBJ1-1|-
CATSRDGINTEAFF
TGTGCCACCAGCAGAGACGGAATAAACACTGAAGCTTTCTTT
>TRBV5-6|-|14|TRBJ2-1|-
CASSLGGTNNEQFF
TGTGCCAGCAGCTTGGGTGGAACGAACAATGAGCAGTTCTTC
>TRBV28|-|15|TRBJ2-3|-
CATQPRNGDADTQYF
TGTGCCACCCAACCTCGCAATGGGGACGCAGATACGCAGTATTTT
>TRBV2|-|13|TRBJ1-2|TRBD1
CASSEQGGYGYTF
TGTGCCAGCAGTGAACAGGGGGGCTATGGCTACACCTTC
>TRBV11-2|few|14|TRBJ1-4|TRBD1
CASSRGQGDEKLFF
TGTGCCAGCAGCCGCGGACAGGGGGATGAAAAACTGTTTTTT
>TRBV5-1|few|14|TRBJ2-1|TRBD1
CASSQGQGRNEQFF
TGCGCCAGCAGTCAAGGACAGGGGAGGAATGAGCAGTTCTTC
>TRBV7-2|many|14|TRBJ2-3|-
CASSSGLSTDTQYF
TGTGCCAGCAGCTCCGGACTATCCACAGATACGCAGTATTTT
>TRBV19|many|13|TRBJ2-2|-
CASSHQDTGELFF
TGTGCCAGTAGTCACCAGGACACCGGGGAGCTGTTTTTT
>TRBV11-2|-|13|TRBJ2-5|-
CASSRGLGETQYF
TGTGCCAGCAGCCGGGGTCTGGGAGAGACCCAGTACTTC
>TRBV6-6|few|12|TRBJ1-2|-
CASTTSPHGYTF
TGTGCCAGCACCACCTCCCCACATGGCTACACCTTC
>TRBV11-2|-|13|TRBJ1-2|-
CASTLKGRGGYTF
TGTGCCAGCACCCTAAAGGGGAGAGGTGGCTACACCTTC
>TRBV7-2|few|15|TRBJ2-7|TRBD2
CASSEGLLTTYEQYF
TGTGCCAGCAGCGAGGGACTACTAACCACCTACGAGCAGTACTTC
>TRBV20-1|few|11|TRBJ1-2|-
CSASDLGGYTF
TGCAGTGCTAGTGATCTTGGGGGCTACACCTTC
>TRBV6-6|many|13|TRBJ1-2|-
CASSYSQGNGYTF
TGTGCCAGCAGTTACTCGCAGGGGAATGGCTACACCTTC
>TRBV7-2|-|14|TRBJ2-7|-
CASSLTGLVYEQYF
TGTGCCAGCAGCTTAACAGGGCTAGTCTACGAGCAGTACTTC
>TRBV28|few|18|TRBJ1-2|-
CASSLGGGGRPLGYGYTF
TGTGCCAGCAGTTTAGGAGGGGGTGGCAGGCCCTTAGGGTATGGCTACACCTTC
>TRBV7-2|few|13|TRBJ2-4|TRBD2
CAGSLGGWNIQYF
TGTGCCGGCAGCTTGGGAGGGTGGAACATTCAGTACTTC
>TRBV6-5|few|16|TRBJ2-5|-
CASSYRVGNAQETQYF
TGTGCCAGCAGTTACCGCGTAGGGAACGCCCAAGAGACCCAGTACTTC
>TRBV5-8|many|16|TRBJ2-5|-
CASRKGRGNSQETQYF
TGTGCCAGCAGGAAGGGAAGAGGGAATTCCCAAGAGACCCAGTACTTC
>TRBV14|-|13|TRBJ2-1|-
CASSQDRVTEQFF
TGTGCCAGCAGCCAAGATAGGGTTACTGAGCAGTTCTTC
>TRBV9|-|15|TRBJ1-2|-
CASSGIAGTLSGYTF
TGTGCCAGCAGCGGCATAGCCGGGACTTTATCAGGCTACACCTTC
>TRBV7-7|-|13|TRBJ2-1|-
CASSLSGPGEQFF
TGTGCCAGCAGCTTATCAGGGCCTGGAGAGCAGTTCTTC